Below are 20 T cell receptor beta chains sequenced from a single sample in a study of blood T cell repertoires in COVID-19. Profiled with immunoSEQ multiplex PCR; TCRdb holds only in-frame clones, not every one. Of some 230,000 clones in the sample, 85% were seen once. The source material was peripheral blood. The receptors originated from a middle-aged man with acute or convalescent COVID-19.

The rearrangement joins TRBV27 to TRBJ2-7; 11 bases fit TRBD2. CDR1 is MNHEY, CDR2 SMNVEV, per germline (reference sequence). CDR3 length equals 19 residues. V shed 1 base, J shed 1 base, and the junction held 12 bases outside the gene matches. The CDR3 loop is CASSLFAPITSGGSYEQYF. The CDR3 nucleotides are TGTGCCAGCAGTTTATTCGCCCCGATTACTAGCGGGGGTTCCTACGAGCAGTACTTC.

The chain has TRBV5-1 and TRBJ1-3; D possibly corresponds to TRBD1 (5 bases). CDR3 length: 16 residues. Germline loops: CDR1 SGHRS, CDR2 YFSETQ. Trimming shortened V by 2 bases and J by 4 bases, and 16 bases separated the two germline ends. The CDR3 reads CASSFAGGLAGNTIYF. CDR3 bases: TGCGCCAGCAGCTTCGCCGGGGGACTAGCCGGAAACACCATATATTTT.

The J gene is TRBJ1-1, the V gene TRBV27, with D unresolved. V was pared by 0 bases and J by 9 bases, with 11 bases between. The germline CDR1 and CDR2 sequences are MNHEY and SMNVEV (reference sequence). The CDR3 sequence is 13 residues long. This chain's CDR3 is CASSLSGSPQAFF. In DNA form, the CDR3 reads TGTGCCAGCAGTTTATCGGGCAGCCCACAAGCTTTCTTT.

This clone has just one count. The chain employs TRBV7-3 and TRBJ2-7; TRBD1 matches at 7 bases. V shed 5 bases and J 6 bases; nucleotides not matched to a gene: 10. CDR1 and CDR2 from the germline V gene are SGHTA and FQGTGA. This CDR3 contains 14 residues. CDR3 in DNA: TGTGCCAGCAGCAGCGACAGGGAGAGTGGCGAGCAGTACTTC. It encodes CASSSDRESGEQYF. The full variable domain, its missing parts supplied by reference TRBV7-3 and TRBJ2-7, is GAGVSQTPSNKVTEKGKYVELRCDPISGHTALYWYRQSLGQGPEFLIYFQGTGAADDSGLPNDRFFAVRPEGSVSTLKIQRTERGDSAVYLCASSSDRESGEQYFGPGTRLTVT.

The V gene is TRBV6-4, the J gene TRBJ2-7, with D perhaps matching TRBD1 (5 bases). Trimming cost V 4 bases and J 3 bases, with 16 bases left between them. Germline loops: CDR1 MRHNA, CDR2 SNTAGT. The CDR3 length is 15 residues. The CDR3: CASSVFPGPSYEQYF. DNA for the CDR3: TGTGCCAGCAGTGTGTTCCCAGGGCCAAGCTACGAGCAGTACTTC.

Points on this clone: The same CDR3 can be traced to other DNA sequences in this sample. The CDR3 spells CASSRGSGNTIYF. In nucleotides, the CDR3 is TGTGCCAGCAGCCGGGGCTCTGGAAACACCATATATTTT. V and J are TRBV6-5 and TRBJ1-3; the D is unclear. Germline V CDR1 and CDR2: MNHEY, SVGAGI. V shed 6 bases and J shed 0 bases, with 6 bases lying between them. The CDR3 runs 13 residues.

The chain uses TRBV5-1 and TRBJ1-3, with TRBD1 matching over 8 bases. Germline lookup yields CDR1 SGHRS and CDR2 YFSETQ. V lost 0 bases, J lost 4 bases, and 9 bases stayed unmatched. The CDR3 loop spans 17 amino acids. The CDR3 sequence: CASSLDLAGGAGNTIYF. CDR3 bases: TGCGCCAGCAGCTTGGATCTCGCAGGGGGCGCAGGAAACACCATATATTTT.

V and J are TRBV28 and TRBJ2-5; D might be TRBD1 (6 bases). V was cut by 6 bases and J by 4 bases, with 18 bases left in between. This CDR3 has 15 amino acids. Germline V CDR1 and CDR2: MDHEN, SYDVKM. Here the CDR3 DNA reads TGTGCCAGCAGACCGCGCAGGGGAGTGGTAGAGACCCAGTACTTC. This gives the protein CASRPRRGVVETQYF. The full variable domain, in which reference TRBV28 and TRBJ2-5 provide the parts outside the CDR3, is DVKVTQSSRYLVKRTGEKVFLECVQDMDHENMFWYRQDPGLGLRLIYFSYDVKMKEKGDIPEGYSVSREKKERFSLILESASTNQTSMYLCASRPRRGVVETQYFGPGTRLLVL.

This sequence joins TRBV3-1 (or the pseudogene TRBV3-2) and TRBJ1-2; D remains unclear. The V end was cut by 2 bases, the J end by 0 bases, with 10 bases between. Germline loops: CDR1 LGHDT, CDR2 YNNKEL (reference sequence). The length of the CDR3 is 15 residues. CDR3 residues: CASSQTGSANYGYTF. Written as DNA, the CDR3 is TGTGCCAGCAGCCAAACGGGTTCAGCTAACTATGGCTACACCTTC.

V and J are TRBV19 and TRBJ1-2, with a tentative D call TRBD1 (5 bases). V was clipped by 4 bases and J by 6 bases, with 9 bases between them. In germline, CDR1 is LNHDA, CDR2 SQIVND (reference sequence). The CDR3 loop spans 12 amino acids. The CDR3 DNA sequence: TGTGCCAGTAGTAGCAGGGATAATGGCTACACCTTC. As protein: CASSSRDNGYTF. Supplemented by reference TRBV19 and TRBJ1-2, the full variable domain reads DGGITQSPKYLFRKEGQNVTLSCEQNLNHDAMYWYRQDPGQGLRLIYYSQIVNDFQKGDIAEGYSVSREKKESFPLTVTSAQKNPTAFYLCASSSRDNGYTFGSGTRLTVV.

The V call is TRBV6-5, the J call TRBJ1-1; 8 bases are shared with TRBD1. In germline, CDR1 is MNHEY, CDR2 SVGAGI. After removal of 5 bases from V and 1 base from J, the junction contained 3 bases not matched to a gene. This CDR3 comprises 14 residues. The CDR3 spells CASSPGGRNTEAFF. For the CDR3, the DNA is TGTGCCAGCAGTCCAGGGGGCAGGAACACTGAAGCTTTCTTT.

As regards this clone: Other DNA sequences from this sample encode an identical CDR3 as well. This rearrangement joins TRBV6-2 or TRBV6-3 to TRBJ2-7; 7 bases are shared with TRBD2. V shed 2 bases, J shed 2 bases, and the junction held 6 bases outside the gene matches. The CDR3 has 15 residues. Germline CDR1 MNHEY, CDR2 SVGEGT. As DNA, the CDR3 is TGTGCCAGCAGTTACGAGCGGGGACCGCCCTACGAGCAGTACTTC. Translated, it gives CASSYERGPPYEQYF.

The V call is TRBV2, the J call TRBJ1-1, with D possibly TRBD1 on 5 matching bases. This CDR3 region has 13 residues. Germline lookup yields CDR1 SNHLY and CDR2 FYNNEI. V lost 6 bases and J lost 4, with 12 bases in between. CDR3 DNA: TGTGCCAGCAGCCCCAGGGTTGGCACTGAAGCTTTCTTT. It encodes CASSPRVGTEAFF.

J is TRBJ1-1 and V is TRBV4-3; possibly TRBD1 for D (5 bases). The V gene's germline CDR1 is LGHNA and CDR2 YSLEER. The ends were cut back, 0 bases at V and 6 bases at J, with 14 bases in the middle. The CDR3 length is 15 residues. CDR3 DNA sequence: TGCGCCAGCAGCCAAGATACGGGGGTGGGCGCTGAAGCTTTCTTT. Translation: CASSQDTGVGAEAFF.

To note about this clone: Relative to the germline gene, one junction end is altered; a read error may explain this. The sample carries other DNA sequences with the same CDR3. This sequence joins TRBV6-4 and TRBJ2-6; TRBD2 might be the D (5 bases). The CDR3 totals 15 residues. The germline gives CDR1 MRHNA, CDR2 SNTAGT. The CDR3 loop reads CASSDTSSGANVLTF. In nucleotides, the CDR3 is TGCGCCAGCAGTGACACTAGCTCTGGGGCCAACGTCCTGACTTTC.

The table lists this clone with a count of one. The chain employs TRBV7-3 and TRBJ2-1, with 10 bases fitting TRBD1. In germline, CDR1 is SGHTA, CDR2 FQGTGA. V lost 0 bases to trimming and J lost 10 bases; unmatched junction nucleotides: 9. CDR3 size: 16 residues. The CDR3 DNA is TGTGCCAGCAGCTTAACTCCGGGACAGGGGAGTCGGGAGCAGTTCTTC. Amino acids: CASSLTPGQGSREQFF.

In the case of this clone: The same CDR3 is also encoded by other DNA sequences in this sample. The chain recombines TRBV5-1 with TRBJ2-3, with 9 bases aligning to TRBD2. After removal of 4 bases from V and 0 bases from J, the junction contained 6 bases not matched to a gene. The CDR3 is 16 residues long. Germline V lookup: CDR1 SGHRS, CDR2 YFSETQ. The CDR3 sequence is CASSPGTSPSTDTQYF. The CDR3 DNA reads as TGCGCCAGCAGCCCAGGGACTAGCCCTAGCACAGATACGCAGTATTTT.

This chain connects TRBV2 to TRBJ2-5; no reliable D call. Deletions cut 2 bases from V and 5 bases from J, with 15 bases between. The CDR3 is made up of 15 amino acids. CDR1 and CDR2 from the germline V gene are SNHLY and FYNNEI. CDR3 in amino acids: CASSELNSREETQYF. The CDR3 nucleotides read TGTGCCAGCAGTGAACTGAACTCCCGCGAGGAGACCCAGTACTTC. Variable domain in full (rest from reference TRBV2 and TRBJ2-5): EPEVTQTPSHQVTQMGQEVILRCVPISNHLYFYWYRQILGQKVEFLVSFYNNEISEKSEIFDDQFSVERPDGSNFTLKIRSTKLEDSAMYFCASSELNSREETQYFGPGTRLLVL.

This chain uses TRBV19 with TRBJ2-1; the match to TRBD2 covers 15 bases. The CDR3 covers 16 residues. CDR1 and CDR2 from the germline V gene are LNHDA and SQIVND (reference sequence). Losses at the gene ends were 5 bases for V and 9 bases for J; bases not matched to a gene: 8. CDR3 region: CASSVRTSGGAGEQFF. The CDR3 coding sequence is TGTGCCAGTAGTGTTCGGACTAGCGGGGGGGCAGGTGAGCAGTTCTTC.

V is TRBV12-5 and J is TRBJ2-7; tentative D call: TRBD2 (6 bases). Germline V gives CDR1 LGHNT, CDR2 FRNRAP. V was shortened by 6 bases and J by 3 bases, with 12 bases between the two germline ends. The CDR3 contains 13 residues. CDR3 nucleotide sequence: TGTGCTAGTGGGCGGGACGCCGGCTACGAGCAGTACTTC. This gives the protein CASGRDAGYEQYF.